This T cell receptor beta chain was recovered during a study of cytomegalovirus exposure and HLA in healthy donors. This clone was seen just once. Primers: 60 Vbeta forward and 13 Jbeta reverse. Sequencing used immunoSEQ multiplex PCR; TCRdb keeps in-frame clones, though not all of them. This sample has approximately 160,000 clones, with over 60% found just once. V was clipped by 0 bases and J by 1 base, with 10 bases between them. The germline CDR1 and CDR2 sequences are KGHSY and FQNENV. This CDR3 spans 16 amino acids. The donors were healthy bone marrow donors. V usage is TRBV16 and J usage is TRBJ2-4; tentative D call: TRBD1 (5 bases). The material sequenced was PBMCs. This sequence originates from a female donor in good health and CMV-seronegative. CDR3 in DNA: TGTGCCAGCAGCCAATCAATGGGGCAGGCCAAAAACATTCAGTACTTC. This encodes CASSQSMGQAKNIQYF.